These 5 T cell receptor beta chains were all obtained from the same sample, sequenced in a study of CD8 T cells in Susac syndrome. cDNA came from roughly 0.53 to 1 ug RNA primed by random hexamers. TCRdb re-called the immunoSEQ multiplex PCR reads through MiXCR, storing one row per CDR3 protein. Counted here are about 280,000 distinct CDR3 sequences, roughly 85% occurring once; the ten biggest clones make up over 0.1%. Sequencing was done on a sample of CD8+ T cells from PBMCs. The receptors were sampled from a human donor with multiple sclerosis.

The V gene is TRBV29-1, the J gene TRBJ2-1; D ambiguous. Germline values: CDR1 SQVTM, CDR2 ANQGSEA. Trimming took off 2 bases at V and 8 bases at J, with 19 bases between the two ends. The CDR3 has 15 amino acids. CDR3 sequence reads: CSVESLELGDDEQFF. The CDR3 DNA reads as TGCAGCGTTGAAAGCTTGGAGCTTGGAGACGATGAGCAGTTCTTC.

This chain links TRBV27 with TRBJ2-7; 9 bases map to TRBD1. This CDR3 spans 14 amino acids. Losses at the gene ends were 5 bases for V and 5 bases for J; bases not matched to a gene: 7. Germline V gives CDR1 MNHEY, CDR2 SMNVEV (reference sequence). This CDR3 reads CASSGGQGTNEQYF. CDR3 sequence (DNA): TGTGCCAGCAGTGGGGGACAGGGTACTAACGAGCAGTACTTC.

The CDR3 bases are TGCAGTGCTAGAGATCGCATCCAGGGTACTGGCTACACCTTC. Its protein is CSARDRIQGTGYTF. J is TRBJ1-2 and V is TRBV20-1, with D maybe TRBD1 (5 bases). The CDR3 totals 14 residues. The germline V and J ends were trimmed by 0 bases and 7 bases, with 15 bases remaining between them. From germline, CDR1 is DFQATT and CDR2 SNEGSKA (reference sequence).

This clonotype was recorded once. The V gene is TRBV10-3, the J gene TRBJ2-5, with TRBD2 matching over 8 bases. The junction had 9 bases not matched to a gene; V was cut back by 10 bases and J by 2 bases. There are 14 residues in the CDR3. CDR1 and CDR2 (germline): ENHRY, SYGVKD. The CDR3 sequence: CATYSGMGQETQYF. The CDR3 DNA reads as TGTGCCACCTATAGCGGGATGGGGCAAGAGACCCAGTACTTC.

J is TRBJ2-7 and V is TRBV27; D is possibly TRBD2 (7 bases). Germline CDR1 reads MNHEY; CDR2 reads SMNVEV (reference sequence). There are 16 residues in the CDR3. Trimming pared 5 bases from V and 0 bases from J, leaving 17 bases between. The CDR3 DNA reads TGTGCCAGCAGTGGGGGGGGCGGGGGCCCCTCCTACGAGCAGTACTTC. Its translation: CASSGGGGGPSYEQYF.